This T cell receptor beta chain was captured by sequencing in a study of post-analysis software for immune sequencing data. Study-level findings and limits: Among 5 or 6 TRBV segments more frequent in patients than controls were TRBV5-6, TRBV5-1 and TRBV20-1. The study found significantly lower normalized Chao1 diversity in multiple sclerosis patients than in controls.

The CDR3 runs to 14 residues. The V and J ends lost 10 bases and 5 bases respectively, with 18 bases between them. This clonotype was picked up a small number of times. The antigen is unknown. Unique molecular identifiers featured in each of the TCR beta cDNA libraries. TCRdb reprocessed the PCR reads with MiXCR, giving one entry per CDR3 protein. The table has about 770,000 distinct CDR3 sequences, 40% to 55% seen once. This sequence was found in a girl aged 10-17 years with multiple sclerosis. Sequenced material: blood. J is TRBJ2-1 and V is TRBV12-3 or TRBV12-4, with TRBD2 as a possible D gene (5 bases). The CDR3 is CATISGSSDNEQFF. CDR3 coding DNA: TGTGCCACCATAAGCGGTTCCTCTGACAATGAGCAGTTCTTC.